This TCR beta chain was identified in a study of shared clonotypes between healthy human individuals (dated by TCRdb to the early 2020s). Concerning the study at large: A few men and two women, aged 18 to 49 years, made up the cohort. For each donor, CD4 naive and CD4 memory were each run on three plates, CD8 naive on two plates, and CD8 memory on one plate. Blood TCR repertoires of 5 or 6 healthy adults were deeply sequenced to estimate repertoire size and the extent of clonotype sharing between individuals. Libraries were prepared and TCR repertoires were sequenced by different laboratories using diverse techniques, in order to increase sequencing depth and limit assay-specific biases. Per donor, leukapheresis produced somewhere between about 0.8 and 9 billion PBMCs.

TCR CDR3 regions were amplified from genomic DNA by multiplex PCR using the deep immunoSEQ assay. Genomic DNA extracted from each cell subset was distributed evenly over all wells of several immunoSEQ 96-well plates, and each plate served as one replicate. For sorted subsets, around 200 ng genomic DNA, equal to about 30,000 T cell genomes, was loaded into each replicate PCR. Purified libraries were quantified with a Qubit 3.0 fluorometer, sized on a Bioanalyzer 2100, and re-quantified with the KAPA Library Quantification kit. Every immunoSEQ 96-well plate was sequenced on a dedicated single-read 150-cycle Illumina NextSeq 550 flow cell. As for how the authors treated the data: The immunoSEQ output contained only junctional sequences without quality scores, so filtering could not match that applied to full-length reads. Sequences were annotated with PyIR, a Python wrapper for IgBLAST v1.9, using IMGT germline references to assign V/J genes and CDR3. Reads were filtered out if the reads had weak V/J assignments (E-value above 1e-6), no CDR3, stop codons, out-of-frame junctions, or ambiguous translated residues. A V3J clonotype was defined by an identical inferred V gene, J gene, and CDR3 amino acid sequence. To compute the percentage overlap between repertoires, the number of shared unique clonotypes was divided by the size of the smaller repertoire. Repertoire richness was assessed with RTK rarefaction, the Chao1 estimator, and Recon v2.1 estimates of unobserved clonotypes. OLGA was used to compute generation probabilities for all TCRbeta clonotypes that the gDNA method yielded from a few donors. As stored in TCRdb, this immuneACCESS dataset retains in-frame rearrangements with V and J assigned. A fraction of the clones does not appear; measured against another copy, unresolved V genes explain less than half of the discrepancy, and the remainder lacks a known reason. V, J and clone size reflect that table, while D and trimming were determined from the DNA. This sample gives some 120,000 clones in total; approximately 70% of them show up just once. The ten largest clonotypes hold roughly a quarter of the sample.

General findings and caveats noted by the study authors: Even with the large sequencing depth, rarefaction of the sorted-subset datasets indicated that sequencing was incomplete. Compared with non-shared clonotypes, the clonotypes found in all four sorted-subset donors had higher generation probabilities. Sharing across a few donors was observed for approximately 5% of naive CD4, over 3% of naive CD8, 2% to 2.5% of memory CD4, and 0.4% of memory CD8 clonotypes. Sampling was limited to blood, and TCR repertoires in tissue likely differ from TCR repertoires in blood. Because the study included only a small number of donors, the genetic and exposure-history diversity represented was limited. Estimated clonotype richness was generally larger for naive than for memory subsets. Pairwise subsampling led to the expectation that sequencing depth would affect the degree of clonotype sharing among donors.

Healthy HIV-negative adults with no recently reported acute infections or vaccinations were included as donors. All donors were Caucasian adults living in Nashville, Tennessee, USA. CD8 memory samples consisted of magnetically selected CD45RO+ cells combined with CCR7-negative CD45RA+ effector memory (TemRA) cells. Blood was collected by leukapheresis, and PBMCs were isolated by Ficoll-Histopaque density gradient centrifugation and then cryopreserved in liquid nitrogen vapor phase. Analytical flow cytometry was used to check the purity and quantity of each magnetically sorted T cell population. Genomic DNA was isolated from each sorted fraction and quantified by UV absorbance on a Nanodrop 2000c. Via the germline V gene, CDR1 is MNHEY and CDR2 SVGAGI. The CDR3 measures 14 amino acids from cysteine to phenylalanine. Kept here is only the CDR3 DNA, which spans 42 bases and is read in frame from base 1. At the junction V is shortened by 6 bases and J by 8 bases; bases outside the gene matches: 8.

This clone showed up just once. Its antigen is still unknown. Within one base of it there is no much larger clone, and no base qualities were kept. The sequence was obtained from a woman in her 30s in good health. Recombination linked TRBV6-5 to TRBJ2-1; 9 bases in the middle match TRBD2. What was sequenced was memory CD8+ T cells sorted from blood. The cell subset or site label on this specimen signifies: CD45RO+ cells pooled with CCR7-negative TemRA cells. The CDR3 protein: CASSPVAGADEQFF. The DNA sequence is given as TGTGCCAGCAGCCCCGTAGCGGGGGCTGATGAGCAGTTCTTC.